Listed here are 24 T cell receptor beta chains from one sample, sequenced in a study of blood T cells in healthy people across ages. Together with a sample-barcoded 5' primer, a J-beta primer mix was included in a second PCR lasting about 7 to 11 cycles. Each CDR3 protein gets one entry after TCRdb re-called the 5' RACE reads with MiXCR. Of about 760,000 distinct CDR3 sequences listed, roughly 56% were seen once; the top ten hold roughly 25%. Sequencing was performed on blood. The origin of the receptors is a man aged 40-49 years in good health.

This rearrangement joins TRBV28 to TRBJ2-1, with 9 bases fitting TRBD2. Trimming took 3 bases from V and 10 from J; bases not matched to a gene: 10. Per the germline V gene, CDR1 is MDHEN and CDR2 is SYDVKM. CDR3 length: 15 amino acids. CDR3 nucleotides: TGTGCCAGCAGTTTCGGGACTAGCCGTCCCCGAGAGCAGTTCTTC. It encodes CASSFGTSRPREQFF.

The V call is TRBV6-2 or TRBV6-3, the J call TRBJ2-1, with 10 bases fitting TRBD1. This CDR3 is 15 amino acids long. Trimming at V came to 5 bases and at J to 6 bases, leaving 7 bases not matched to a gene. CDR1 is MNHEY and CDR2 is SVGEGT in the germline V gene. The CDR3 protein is CASSDPGQGTNEQFF. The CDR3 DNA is TGTGCCAGCAGTGATCCGGGACAGGGGACCAATGAGCAGTTCTTC.

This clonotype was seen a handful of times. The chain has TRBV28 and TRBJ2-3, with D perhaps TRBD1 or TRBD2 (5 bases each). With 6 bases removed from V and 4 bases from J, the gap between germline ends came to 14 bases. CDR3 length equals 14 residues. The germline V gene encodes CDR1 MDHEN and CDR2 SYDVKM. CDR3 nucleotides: TGTGCCAGCAGAACCGGGGCGGCTCCAGATACGCAGTATTTT. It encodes CASRTGAAPDTQYF.

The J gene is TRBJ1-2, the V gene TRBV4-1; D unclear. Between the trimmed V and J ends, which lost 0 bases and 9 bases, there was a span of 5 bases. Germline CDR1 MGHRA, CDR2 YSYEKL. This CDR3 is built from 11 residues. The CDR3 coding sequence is TGCGCCAGCAGCCAAGATACCCGCTACACCTTC. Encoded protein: CASSQDTRYTF.

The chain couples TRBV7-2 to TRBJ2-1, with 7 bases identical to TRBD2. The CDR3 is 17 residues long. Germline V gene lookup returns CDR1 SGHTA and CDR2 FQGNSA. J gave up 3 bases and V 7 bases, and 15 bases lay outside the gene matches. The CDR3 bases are TGTGCCAGCAAATTCGGGCTAGCGGCCTTTTTCTACAATGAGCAGTTCTTC. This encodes CASKFGLAAFFYNEQFF.

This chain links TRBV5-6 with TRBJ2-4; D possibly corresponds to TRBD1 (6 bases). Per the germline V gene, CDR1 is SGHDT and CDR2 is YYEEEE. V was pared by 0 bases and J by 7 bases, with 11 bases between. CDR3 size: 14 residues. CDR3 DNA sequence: TGTGCCAGCAGCTTGGGGACAGCACAGAACATTCAGTACTTC. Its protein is CASSLGTAQNIQYF.

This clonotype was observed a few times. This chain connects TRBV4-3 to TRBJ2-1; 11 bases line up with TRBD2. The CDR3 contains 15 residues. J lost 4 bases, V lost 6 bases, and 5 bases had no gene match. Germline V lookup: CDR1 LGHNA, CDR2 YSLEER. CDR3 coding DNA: TGCGCCAGCAGGCGAGGGACTAGCGGATACAATGAGCAGTTCTTC. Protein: CASRRGTSGYNEQFF.

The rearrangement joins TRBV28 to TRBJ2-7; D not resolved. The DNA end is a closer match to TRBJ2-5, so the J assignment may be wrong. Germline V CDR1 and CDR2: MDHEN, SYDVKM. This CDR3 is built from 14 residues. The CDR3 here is CASSLVSRQETQYF. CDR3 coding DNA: TGTGCCAGCAGTTTAGTGTCTAGGCAAGAGACCCAGTACTTC.

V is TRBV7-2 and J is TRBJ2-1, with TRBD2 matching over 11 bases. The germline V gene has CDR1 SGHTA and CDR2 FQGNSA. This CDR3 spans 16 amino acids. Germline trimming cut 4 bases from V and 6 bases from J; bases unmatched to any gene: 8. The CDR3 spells CASSSYSGRAGNEQFF. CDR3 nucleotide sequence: TGTGCCAGCAGCTCCTATAGCGGGAGGGCTGGCAATGAGCAGTTCTTC.

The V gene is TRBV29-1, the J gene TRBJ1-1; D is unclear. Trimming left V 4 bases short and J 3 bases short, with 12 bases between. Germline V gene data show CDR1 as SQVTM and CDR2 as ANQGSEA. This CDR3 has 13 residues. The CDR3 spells CSVVRLAHTEAFF. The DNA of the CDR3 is TGCAGCGTTGTTCGGCTGGCACACACTGAAGCTTTCTTT.

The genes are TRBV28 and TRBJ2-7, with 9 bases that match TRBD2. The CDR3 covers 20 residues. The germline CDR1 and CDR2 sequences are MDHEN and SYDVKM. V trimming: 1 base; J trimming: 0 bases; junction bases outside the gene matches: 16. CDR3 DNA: TGTGCCAGCAGTTTATTGACCTCTGCGGGTAGCGGGAGTGCCTCCTACGAGCAGTACTTC. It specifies CASSLLTSAGSGSASYEQYF.

The CDR3 region has the DNA TGTGCCATTGGGGACAAGAACTATGGCTACACCTTC. The encoded protein is CAIGDKNYGYTF. The rearrangement uses TRBV6-6 and TRBJ1-2; TRBD1 might be the D (6 bases). Germline values: CDR1 MNHNY, CDR2 SVGAGI (reference sequence). CDR3 length: 12 residues. V was clipped by 10 bases and J by 2 bases, with 11 bases between them.

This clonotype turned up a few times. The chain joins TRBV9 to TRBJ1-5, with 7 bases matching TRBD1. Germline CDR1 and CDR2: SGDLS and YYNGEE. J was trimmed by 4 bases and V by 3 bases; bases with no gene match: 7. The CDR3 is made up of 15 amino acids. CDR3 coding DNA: TGTGCCAGCAGCGCGGGCCCGACAGGGAATCAGCCCCAGCATTTT. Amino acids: CASSAGPTGNQPQHF.

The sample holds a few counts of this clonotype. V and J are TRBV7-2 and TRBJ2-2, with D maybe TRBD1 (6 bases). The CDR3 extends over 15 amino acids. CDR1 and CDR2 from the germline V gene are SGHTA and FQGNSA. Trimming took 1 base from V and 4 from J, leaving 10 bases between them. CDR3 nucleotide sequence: TGTGCCAGCAGCTTAGTGCAGGGGACCACCGGGGAGCTGTTTTTT. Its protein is CASSLVQGTTGELFF.

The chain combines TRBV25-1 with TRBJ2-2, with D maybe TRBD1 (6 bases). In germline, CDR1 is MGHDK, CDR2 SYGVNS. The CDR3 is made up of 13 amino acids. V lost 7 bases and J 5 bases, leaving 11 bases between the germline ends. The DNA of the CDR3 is TGTGCCAGCACTAACAGGGAAACCGGGGAGCTGTTTTTT. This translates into CASTNRETGELFF.

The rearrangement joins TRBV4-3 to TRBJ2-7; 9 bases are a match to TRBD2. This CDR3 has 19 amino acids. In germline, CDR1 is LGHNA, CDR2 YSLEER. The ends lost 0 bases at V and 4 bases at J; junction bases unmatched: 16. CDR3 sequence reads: CASSQEWASGTNGLYEQYF. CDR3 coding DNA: TGCGCCAGCAGCCAAGAATGGGCTAGCGGGACCAACGGGCTGTACGAGCAGTACTTC.

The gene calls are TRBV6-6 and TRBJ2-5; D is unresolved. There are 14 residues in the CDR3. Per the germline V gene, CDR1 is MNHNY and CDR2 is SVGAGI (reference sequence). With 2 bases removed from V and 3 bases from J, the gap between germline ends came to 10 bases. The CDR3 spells CASSYGRNKETQYF. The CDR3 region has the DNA TGTGCCAGCAGTTACGGCAGGAATAAAGAGACCCAGTACTTC.

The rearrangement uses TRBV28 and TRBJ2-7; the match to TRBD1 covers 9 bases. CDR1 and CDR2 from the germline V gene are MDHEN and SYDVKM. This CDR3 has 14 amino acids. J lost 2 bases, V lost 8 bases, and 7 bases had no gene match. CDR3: CASSTGGRTYEQYF. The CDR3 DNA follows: TGTGCCAGCTCGACAGGGGGTAGGACCTACGAGCAGTACTTC.

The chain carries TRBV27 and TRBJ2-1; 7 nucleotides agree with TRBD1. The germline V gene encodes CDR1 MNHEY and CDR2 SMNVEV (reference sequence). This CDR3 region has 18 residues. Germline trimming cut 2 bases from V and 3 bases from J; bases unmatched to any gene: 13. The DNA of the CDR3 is TGTGCCAGCAGTTTAATGACAGGGACAAAAACGGGCTACAATGAGCAGTTCTTC. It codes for CASSLMTGTKTGYNEQFF.

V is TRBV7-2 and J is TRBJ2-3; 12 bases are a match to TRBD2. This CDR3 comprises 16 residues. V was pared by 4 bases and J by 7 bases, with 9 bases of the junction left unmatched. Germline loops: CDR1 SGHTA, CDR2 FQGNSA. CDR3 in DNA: TGTGCCAGCAGCTCTGCTAGCGGGAGGGGGACAAATACGCAGTATTTT. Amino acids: CASSSASGRGTNTQYF.

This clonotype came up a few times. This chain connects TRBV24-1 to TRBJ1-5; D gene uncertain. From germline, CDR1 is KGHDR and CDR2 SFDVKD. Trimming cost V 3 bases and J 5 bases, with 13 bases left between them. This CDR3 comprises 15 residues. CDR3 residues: CATSDNAITDQPQHF. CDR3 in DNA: TGTGCCACCAGTGATAACGCGATCACAGATCAGCCCCAGCATTTT.

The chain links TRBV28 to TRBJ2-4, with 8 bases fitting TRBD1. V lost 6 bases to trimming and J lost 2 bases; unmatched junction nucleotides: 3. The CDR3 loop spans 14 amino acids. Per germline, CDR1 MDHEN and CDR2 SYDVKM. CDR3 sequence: CASRTGATKNIQYF. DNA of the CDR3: TGTGCCAGCAGGACAGGGGCAACCAAAAACATTCAGTACTTC.

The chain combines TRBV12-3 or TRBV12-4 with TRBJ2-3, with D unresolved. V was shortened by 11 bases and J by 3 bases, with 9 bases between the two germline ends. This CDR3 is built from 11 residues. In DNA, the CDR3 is TGTGCCGTTAGCTTGACAGATACGCAGTATTTT. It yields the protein CAVSLTDTQYF.

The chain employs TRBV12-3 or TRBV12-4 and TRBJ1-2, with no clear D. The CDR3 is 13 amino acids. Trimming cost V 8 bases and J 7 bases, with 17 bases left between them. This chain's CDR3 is CASCPVLSRGYTF. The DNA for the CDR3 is TGTGCCAGCTGCCCAGTTTTATCTCGTGGCTACACCTTC.